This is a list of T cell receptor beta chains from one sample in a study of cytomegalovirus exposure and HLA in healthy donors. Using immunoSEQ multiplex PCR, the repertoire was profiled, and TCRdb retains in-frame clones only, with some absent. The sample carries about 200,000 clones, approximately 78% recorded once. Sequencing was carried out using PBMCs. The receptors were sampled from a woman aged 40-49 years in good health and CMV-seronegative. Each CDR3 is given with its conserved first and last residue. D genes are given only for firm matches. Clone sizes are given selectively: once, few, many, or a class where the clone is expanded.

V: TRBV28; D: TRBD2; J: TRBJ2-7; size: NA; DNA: TGTGCCAGCAGTTTTCGTGGGAGGGCCTACGAGCAGTACTTC; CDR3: CASSFRGRAYEQYF
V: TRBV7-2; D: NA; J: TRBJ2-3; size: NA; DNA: TGTGCCAGCAGCTCGCACTACCGTAGCACAGATACGCAGTATTTT; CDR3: CASSSHYRSTDTQYF
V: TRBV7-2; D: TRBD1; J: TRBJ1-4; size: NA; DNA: TGTGCCAGCAGCTTAGGGGCGACAGGGGGGGAAGAACTGTTTTTT; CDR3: CASSLGATGGEELFF
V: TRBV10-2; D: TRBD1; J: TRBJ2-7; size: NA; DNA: TGCGCCAGCCGGGACAGGGGGAATCTGGGTGCCTACGAGCAGTACTTC; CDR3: CASRDRGNLGAYEQYF
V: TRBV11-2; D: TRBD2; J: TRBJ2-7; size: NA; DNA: TGTGCCAGCAGCTCCGAGAGCGGGGGGCCATACGAGCAGTACTTC; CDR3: CASSSESGGPYEQYF
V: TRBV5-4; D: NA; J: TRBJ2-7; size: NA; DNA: TGTGCCAGCAGTTCCGGGCCCCGGGGAGAGCAGTACTTC; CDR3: CASSSGPRGEQYF
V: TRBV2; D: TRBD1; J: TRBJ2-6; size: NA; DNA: TGTGCCAGCAGTGCTCAGACAGGGTTCTCTGGGGCCAACGTCCTGACTTTC; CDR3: CASSAQTGFSGANVLTF
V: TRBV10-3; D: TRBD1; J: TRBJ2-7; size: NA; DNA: TGTGCCATCAGCGCCCCGGGACAGGGGGACTACGAGCAGTACTTC; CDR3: CAISAPGQGDYEQYF
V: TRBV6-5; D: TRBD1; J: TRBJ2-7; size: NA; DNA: TGTGCCAGCAGTTACTCCTACAGGGGAGCCCACGAGCAGTACTTC; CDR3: CASSYSYRGAHEQYF
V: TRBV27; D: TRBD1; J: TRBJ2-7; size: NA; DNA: TGTGCCAGCGGGACAGGGGGGAGCTACGAGCAGTACTTC; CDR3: CASGTGGSYEQYF
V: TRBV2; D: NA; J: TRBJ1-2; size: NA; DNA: TGTGCCAGCAGTGGCCAACAGGGCTTCTATGGCTACACCTTC; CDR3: CASSGQQGFYGYTF
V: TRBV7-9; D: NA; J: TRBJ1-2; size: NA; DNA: TGTGCCAGCAGCTTAGACAGCCTATATGGCTACACCTTC; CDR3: CASSLDSLYGYTF
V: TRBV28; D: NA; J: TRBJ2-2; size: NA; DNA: TGTGCCAGCAGCGGGGGAGTACGGTACACCGGGGAGCTGTTTTTT; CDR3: CASSGGVRYTGELFF
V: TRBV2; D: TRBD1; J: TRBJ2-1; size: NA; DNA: TGTGCCAGCAGTGGCCGGGACAGGGGAGTTAATGAGCAGTTCTTC; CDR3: CASSGRDRGVNEQFF
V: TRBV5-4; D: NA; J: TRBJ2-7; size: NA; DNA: TGTGCCAGCAGCTTGCCCGGACAGTACGAGCAGTACTTC; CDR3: CASSLPGQYEQYF
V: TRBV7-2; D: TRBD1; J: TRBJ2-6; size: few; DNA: TGTGCCAGCAGCTTCGGGGGGGACAGGGGGTTTGGGGCCAACGTCCTGACTTTC; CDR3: CASSFGGDRGFGANVLTF
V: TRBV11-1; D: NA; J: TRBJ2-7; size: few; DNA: TGTGCCAGCAGCCGTCAGAGGGCAGGCTACGAGCAGTACTTC; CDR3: CASSRQRAGYEQYF
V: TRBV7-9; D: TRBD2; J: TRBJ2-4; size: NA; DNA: TGTGCCAGCAGCGAAAAGTCTCTAGCGGGAGGAGGAAACATTCAGTACTTC; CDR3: CASSEKSLAGGGNIQYF
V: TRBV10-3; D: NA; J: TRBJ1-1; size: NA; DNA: TGTGCCACTGCCGGACAGATAATGAACACTGAAGCTTTCTTT; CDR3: CATAGQIMNTEAFF
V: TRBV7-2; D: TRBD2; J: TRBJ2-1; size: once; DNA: TGTGCCAGCAGACGGGGGGGGGCCGAGACCAATGAGCAGTTCTTC; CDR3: CASRRGGAETNEQFF
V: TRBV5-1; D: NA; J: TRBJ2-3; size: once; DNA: TGCGCCAGCAGCTTGGCCACTAGTTTAATCATGGATACGCAGTATTTT; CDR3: CASSLATSLIMDTQYF
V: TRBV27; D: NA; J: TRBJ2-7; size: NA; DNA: TGTGCCAGCAGTATTACAGTATTCTACGAGCAGTACTTC; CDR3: CASSITVFYEQYF
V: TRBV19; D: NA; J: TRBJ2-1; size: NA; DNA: TGTGCCAGTACCAGGACGGGGAGTAGTGCCTACAATGAGCAGTTCTTC; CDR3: CASTRTGSSAYNEQFF
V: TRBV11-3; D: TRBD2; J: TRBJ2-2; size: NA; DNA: TGTGCCAGCAGCTTAGGTAGCGGGAGTGCCGGGGAGCTGTTTTTT; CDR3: CASSLGSGSAGELFF
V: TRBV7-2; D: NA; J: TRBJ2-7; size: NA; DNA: TGTGCCAGCAGCTTAGCGTCTTATTCCTCCTACGAGCAGTACTTC; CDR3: CASSLASYSSYEQYF
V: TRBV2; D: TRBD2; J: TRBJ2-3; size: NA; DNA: TGTGCCAGCAGTGATCGCGGGAGGGCTGCAGATACGCAGTATTTT; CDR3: CASSDRGRAADTQYF
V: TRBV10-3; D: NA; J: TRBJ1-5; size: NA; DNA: TGTGCCATCAGTGGGCGTGAGGGGGGCAATCAGCCCCAGCATTTT; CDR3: CAISGREGGNQPQHF
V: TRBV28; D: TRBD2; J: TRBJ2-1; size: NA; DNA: TGTGCCAGCAGTATAGCGGGAGGGTGGGATGAGCAGTTCTTC; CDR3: CASSIAGGWDEQFF
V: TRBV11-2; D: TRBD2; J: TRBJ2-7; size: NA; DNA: TGTGCCAGCAGCGTTGGGGGGGGGTTATACGAGCAGTACTTC; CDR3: CASSVGGGLYEQYF
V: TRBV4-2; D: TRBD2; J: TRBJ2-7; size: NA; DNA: TGTGCCAGCAGCCAAGTGTTGGCTAGCGGGATGGTCGAGCAGTACTTC; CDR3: CASSQVLASGMVEQYF
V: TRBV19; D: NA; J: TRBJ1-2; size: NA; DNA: TGTGCCAGTAGTACGGTCACAGGAAACTATGGCTACACCTTC; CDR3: CASSTVTGNYGYTF
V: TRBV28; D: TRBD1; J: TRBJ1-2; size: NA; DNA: TGTGCCAGCAGTCTCCGGTCCGGGACAGTTACCTATGGCTACACCTTC; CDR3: CASSLRSGTVTYGYTF
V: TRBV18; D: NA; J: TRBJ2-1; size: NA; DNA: TGTGCCAGCTCACCACTCCGGGTCGGGGGAGACAATGAGCAGTTCTTC; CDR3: CASSPLRVGGDNEQFF
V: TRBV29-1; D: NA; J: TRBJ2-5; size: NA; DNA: TGCAGCGTTGGAGGAGAGACCCAGTACTTC; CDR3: CSVGGETQYF
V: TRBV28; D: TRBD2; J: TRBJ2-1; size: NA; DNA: TGTGCCAGCAGTTTTAGCGGGAGTATATCCTACAATGAGCAGTTCTTC; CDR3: CASSFSGSISYNEQFF
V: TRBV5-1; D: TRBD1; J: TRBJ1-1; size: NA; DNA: TGCGCCAGCAGCCCCCGGACAGGAACTGAAGCTTTCTTT; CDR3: CASSPRTGTEAFF
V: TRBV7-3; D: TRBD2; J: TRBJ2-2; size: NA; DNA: TGTGCCAGCAGCCCGACTAGCGGAAACACCGGGGAGCTGTTTTTT; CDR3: CASSPTSGNTGELFF
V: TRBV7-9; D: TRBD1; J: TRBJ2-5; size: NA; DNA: TGTGCCACCCGACAGGGTCCGGAGACCCAGTACTTC; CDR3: CATRQGPETQYF
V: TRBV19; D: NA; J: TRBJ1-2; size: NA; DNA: TGTGCCAGTACTACAGGGAGTTATGGCTACACCTTC; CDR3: CASTTGSYGYTF
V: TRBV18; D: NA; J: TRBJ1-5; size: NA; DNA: TGTGCCAGCTCACCACCGCTCTCCAGGGGAAGAGATCAGCCCCAGCATTTT; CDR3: CASSPPLSRGRDQPQHF
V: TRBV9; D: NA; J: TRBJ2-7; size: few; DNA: TGTGCCAGCAGCGGGGACAACTACGAGCAGTACTTC; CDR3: CASSGDNYEQYF
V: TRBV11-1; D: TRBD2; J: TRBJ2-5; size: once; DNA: TGTGCCAGCAGCCTGGGGACTAGCGGGATCAAAGAGACCCAGTACTTC; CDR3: CASSLGTSGIKETQYF
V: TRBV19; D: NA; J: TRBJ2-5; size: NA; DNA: TGTGCCAGTAGTATCCGGGAGTGGGAGACCCAGTACTTC; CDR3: CASSIREWETQYF
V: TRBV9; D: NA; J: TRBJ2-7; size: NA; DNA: TGTGCCAGCAGCGTAGGGCCAGGGGCGCCCTACGAGCAGTACTTC; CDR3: CASSVGPGAPYEQYF
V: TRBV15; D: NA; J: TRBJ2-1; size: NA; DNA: TGTGCCACCAGCAGAGATCTCGGTTTTAATGAGCAGTTCTTC; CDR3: CATSRDLGFNEQFF
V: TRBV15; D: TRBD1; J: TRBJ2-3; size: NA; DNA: TGTGCCACCAGCAGACCAGACAGGGGCACAGATACGCAGTATTTT; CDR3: CATSRPDRGTDTQYF
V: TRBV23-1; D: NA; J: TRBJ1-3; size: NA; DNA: TGCGCCAGCAGTCATCGGACAGTGGCTGGAAACACCATATATTTT; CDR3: CASSHRTVAGNTIYF
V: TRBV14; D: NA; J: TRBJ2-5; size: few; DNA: TGTGCCAGCAGCTTCGGGGAACGAGAGACCCAGTACTTC; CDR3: CASSFGERETQYF
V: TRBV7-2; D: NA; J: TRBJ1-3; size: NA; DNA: TGTGCCAGCAGCTTACAGGGATCTGGAAACACCATATATTTT; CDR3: CASSLQGSGNTIYF
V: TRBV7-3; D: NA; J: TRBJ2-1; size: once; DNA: TGTGCCAGCAGCTTTAGCGGCTACAATGAGCAGTTCTTC; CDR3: CASSFSGYNEQFF
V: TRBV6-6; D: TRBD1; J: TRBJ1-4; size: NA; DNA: TGTGCCAGCAGTCACTCCGGGACAGGAGTGAATGAAAAACTGTTTTTT; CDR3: CASSHSGTGVNEKLFF
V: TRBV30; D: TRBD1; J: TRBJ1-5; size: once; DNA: TGTGCCTGGAGCCCTCGACAGGGCCTAACGAGCAATCAGCCCCAGCATTTT; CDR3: CAWSPRQGLTSNQPQHF
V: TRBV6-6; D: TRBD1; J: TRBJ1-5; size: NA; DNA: TGTGCCAGCAGTACGGGACAGGGCAATCAGCCCCAGCATTTT; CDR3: CASSTGQGNQPQHF
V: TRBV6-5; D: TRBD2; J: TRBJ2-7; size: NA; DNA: TGTGCCAGCAGACCGGGACTAGCGGGGCCCTACGAGCAGTACTTC; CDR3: CASRPGLAGPYEQYF